Given below is one T cell receptor beta chain in context. The data originate from a study of blood T cell repertoires in COVID-19. Study details: T cells, B-cell-depleted T cells, or PBMCs provided the cDNA or gDNA that served as material.

Germline assignment: CDR1 WNHNN and CDR2 SYGVQD (reference sequence). V lost 4 bases to trimming and J lost 6 bases; unmatched junction nucleotides: 9. The CDR3 totals 17 residues. Assay: immunoSEQ multiplex PCR; the TCRdb copy retains only in-frame clones and omits some. Of about 100,000 clones in the sample, about 90% were seen once. This sequence joins TRBV10-1 and TRBJ2-3; TRBD2 agrees at 14 bases. The specimen was peripheral blood. This clonotype originated in a man aged 30 to 45 in a cohort sampled during active COVID-19. The CDR3 region is CASSGTPTSGGADTQYF. The CDR3 DNA reads TGCGCCAGCAGTGGGACCCCGACTAGCGGGGGGGCGGATACGCAGTATTTT.